These 19 T cell receptor beta chains came from one sample sequenced in a study of T cell responses to AZD1222 COVID-19 vaccine (dated by TCRdb to the early 2020s). Libraries were prepared through the immunoSEQ multiplex PCR assay. The clones in this table, taken by TCRdb from immuneACCESS, are in-frame only. Not every clone is retained; where verified, under half of the shortfall comes from an unresolved V gene, and the cause of the rest is unknown. The sample table lists about 180,000 clones, roughly nine tenths of them with a count of one. About 1.6% of the sample lies in the top ten. The intended sense of this specimen's time point label: baseline before first vaccination. The material was peripheral blood, obtained on day 0 of AZD1222 vaccination. These receptors were collected from an adult in good health.

The J gene is TRBJ1-2, the V gene TRBV7-2; D gene uncertain. Germline CDR1 reads SGHTA; CDR2 reads FQGNSA. V lost 1 base and J 6 bases, leaving 18 bases between the germline ends. This CDR3 spans 16 amino acids. The chain's CDR3 is CASSLVGQGLGNGYTF. The CDR3 bases are TGTGCCAGCAGCTTAGTAGGGCAAGGGTTAGGAAATGGCTACACCTTC.

This clone was observed once. The chain uses TRBV5-1 and TRBJ1-5; D remains unclear. V shed 5 bases and J shed 0 bases, with 6 bases lying between them. The CDR3 is made up of 13 amino acids. Germline CDR1 and CDR2: SGHRS and YFSETQ. CDR3 in DNA: TGCGCCAGCAGACGGGATAGCAATCAGCCCCAGCATTTT. It encodes CASRRDSNQPQHF.

V and J are TRBV11-2 and TRBJ1-1; weak D call: TRBD1 (6 bases). The CDR3 is 15 residues long. CDR1 is SGHAT, CDR2 FQNNGV, per germline. Trimming removed 2 bases at V and 1 base at J, with 11 bases between. The CDR3 DNA reads as TGTGCCAGCAGCTTATGGACAGCCCCGAACACTGAAGCTTTCTTT. Translation gives CASSLWTAPNTEAFF.

The V gene is TRBV11-1, the J gene TRBJ1-2; D may be TRBD1 (5 bases). Looked up from germline, CDR1 is SGHAT and CDR2 is FQDESV (reference sequence). The CDR3 is 12 residues long. V gave up 4 bases and J gave up 6 bases, with 9 bases separating them. The CDR3: CASSSAGDGYTF. CDR3 nucleotide sequence: TGTGCCAGCAGCTCCGCGGGGGATGGCTACACCTTC.

This chain links TRBV5-1 with TRBJ1-6, with TRBD1 matching 7 bases. The CDR3 runs to 14 residues. After removal of 3 bases from V and 10 bases from J, the junction contained 7 bases not matched to a gene. Germline CDR1 is SGHRS and CDR2 is YFSETQ. Here the CDR3 reads CASSSGTQGSPLHF. DNA of the CDR3: TGCGCCAGCAGCTCCGGGACACAGGGGTCACCCCTCCACTTT.

The chain employs TRBV11-2 and TRBJ1-6; D is uncertain. Germline V CDR1 and CDR2: SGHAT, FQNNGV. The germline V and J ends were trimmed by 4 bases and 7 bases, with 14 bases remaining between them. The CDR3 is made up of 15 amino acids. DNA of the CDR3: TGTGCCAGCAGCTCCGTTAGCGGACCCAATTCACCCCTCCACTTT. Encoded protein: CASSSVSGPNSPLHF.

V usage is TRBV21-1 and J usage is TRBJ1-1; the tabulated D call, TRBD1, remains unverified against the DNA. TRBV21-1 is labeled a pseudogene. This CDR3 has 22 residues. CDR3 nucleotide sequence: TGTGCCAGCAGCAACCATTTCCGAGTCGACAGGGCAACCAGATCTTCTAACACTGAAGCTTTCTTT. This codes for CASSNHFRVDRATRSSNTEAFF.

The genes are TRBV14 and TRBJ2-7; D might be TRBD1 or TRBD2, each matching 5 bases. CDR3 size: 16 residues. Germline CDR1 is SGHDN and CDR2 is FVKESK. The V end was cut by 2 bases, the J end by 3 bases, with 17 bases between. The CDR3 spells CASSQLGGGPFYEQYF. CDR3 bases: TGTGCCAGCAGCCAACTTGGTGGGGGACCATTCTACGAGCAGTACTTC. The whole variable domain, filled in from reference TRBV14 and TRBJ2-7, reads EAGVTQFPSHSVIEKGQTVTLRCDPISGHDNLYWYRRVMGKEIKFLLHFVKESKQDESGMPNNRFLAERTGGTYSTLKVQPAELEDSGVYFCASSQLGGGPFYEQYFGPGTRLTVT.

The CDR3 DNA reads TGTGCCAGCAGTTTGACCTTGGGAACTGAAGCTTTCTTT. It encodes CASSLTLGTEAFF. This chain joins TRBV12-3 or TRBV12-4 and TRBJ1-1; D gene unclear. The CDR3 length is 13 residues. V gave up 3 bases and J gave up 5 bases, with 10 bases separating them.

The CDR3 sequence: CASSMGDYGYTF. The CDR3 coding sequence is TGTGCCAGCAGCATGGGGGACTATGGCTACACCTTC. The chain combines TRBV11-2 with TRBJ1-2; perhaps TRBD1 as D (5 bases). The CDR3 is made up of 12 amino acids. V shed 5 bases and J shed 3 bases, with 7 bases lying between them. The V gene's germline CDR1 is SGHAT and CDR2 FQNNGV.

The J gene is TRBJ1-2, the V gene TRBV7-3, with D tentatively TRBD1 (5 bases). This CDR3 has 13 amino acids. V lost 0 bases to trimming and J lost 7 bases, with 9 bases between them. The germline CDR1 and CDR2 sequences are SGHTA and FQGTGA. CDR3 bases: TGTGCCAGCAGCTTAACAGGGGCGACTGGCTACACCTTC. It yields the protein CASSLTGATGYTF. Filled out from reference TRBV7-3 and TRBJ1-2, the complete variable domain reads GAGVSQTPSNKVTEKGKYVELRCDPISGHTALYWYRQSLGQGPEFLIYFQGTGAADDSGLPNDRFFAVRPEGSVSTLKIQRTERGDSAVYLCASSLTGATGYTFGSGTRLTVV.

This rearrangement joins TRBV29-1 to TRBJ1-4; possible D gene TRBD1, 5 bases. V dropped 5 bases and J dropped 8 bases, with 9 bases sitting between them. Germline V gene sequence: CDR1 SQVTM, CDR2 ANQGSEA. CDR3 size: 11 residues. For the CDR3, the DNA is TGCAGCGTTATAACAGGAGAAAAACTGTTTTTT. Its translation: CSVITGEKLFF.

This sequence joins TRBV30 and TRBJ1-5; D is unclear. From germline, CDR1 is GTSNPN and CDR2 SVGIG (reference sequence). This CDR3 has 14 amino acids. Deletions cut 0 bases from V and 0 bases from J, with 6 bases between. CDR3 nucleotides: TGTGCCTGGAGTGTAGACCATAGCAATCAGCCCCAGCATTTT. It specifies CAWSVDHSNQPQHF.

This clone was observed once. Other DNA sequences within the sample encode an identical CDR3. The chain recombines TRBV18 with TRBJ2-5; D is ambiguous. Per germline, CDR1 KGHSH and CDR2 LQKENI. This CDR3 is built from 14 residues. Trimming removed 0 bases at V and 1 base at J, with 6 bases between. The DNA of the CDR3 is TGTGCCAGCTCACCACCGAGCAGCCAAGAGACCCAGTACTTC. Translation gives CASSPPSSQETQYF.

The V call is TRBV5-1, the J call TRBJ1-2; a possible D gene is TRBD1 (5 bases). CDR1 is SGHRS and CDR2 is YFSETQ in the germline V gene. This CDR3 has 14 amino acids. V lost 5 bases and J 3 bases, leaving 14 bases between the germline ends. The CDR3 reads CASSSPGEDYGYTF. The CDR3 DNA is TGCGCCAGCAGTTCTCCGGGGGAGGACTATGGCTACACCTTC.

The chain carries TRBV6-2 or TRBV6-3 and TRBJ2-1, with 12 bases lining up with TRBD1. The V gene end was trimmed by 6 bases and the J gene end by 7 bases; junction bases not matched to a gene: 10. The CDR3 extends over 16 amino acids. CDR1 and CDR2 (germline): MNHEY, SVGEGT. CDR3 residues: CASRPYRDRGRNEQFF. CDR3 DNA: TGTGCCAGCAGACCTTACCGGGACAGGGGGCGGAATGAGCAGTTCTTC.

The rearrangement links TRBV21-1 to TRBJ1-2. TRBV21-1 constitutes a pseudogene. CDR3 size: 13 residues. This chain's CDR3 is CASMRDPLNGYTF. The CDR3 nucleotides are TGTGCCAGCATGAGAGATCCCTTAAATGGCTACACCTTC.

This clone appeared once. The rearrangement uses TRBV5-6 and TRBJ2-3; TRBD2 matches 10 bases. Trimming at V came to 1 base and at J to 3 bases, leaving 8 bases not matched to a gene. There are 17 residues in the CDR3. The germline CDR1 and CDR2 sequences are SGHDT and YYEEEE. The CDR3, as DNA: TGTGCCAGCAGCTTGAGAAAGAGCGGGGGGGTAACAGATACGCAGTATTTT. Encoded protein: CASSLRKSGGVTDTQYF.

The rearrangement joins TRBV18 to TRBJ1-4, with unresolved D. V lost 6 bases, J lost 0 bases, and 14 bases lay in between. Germline V gene data show CDR1 as KGHSH and CDR2 as LQKENI. The CDR3 runs to 16 residues. The chain's CDR3 is CASSMMDGATNEKLFF. DNA for the CDR3: TGTGCCAGCTCCATGATGGACGGAGCAACTAATGAAAAACTGTTTTTT.